The 25 T cell receptor beta chains given below trace back to one sample, sequenced in a study of early T cells in non-severe SARS-CoV-2 infection. TCRdb fed the 5' RACE reads into MiXCR, producing one record per CDR3 protein. The table records 60,000 or so distinct CDR3 sequences, about 13% of them present only once. Sequenced: whole blood. Every receptor here comes from an adult who was a healthcare worker with PCR-confirmed SARS-CoV-2 infection or an uninfected control (not recorded which).

This clonotype was detected only a few times. The chain combines TRBV11-3 with TRBJ2-2; D gene uncertain. The CDR3 loop spans 14 amino acids. Germline lookup yields CDR1 SGHNT and CDR2 YENEEA. Trimming removed 0 bases from V and 2 bases from J, with 4 bases in between. CDR3 DNA sequence: TGTGCCAGCAGCTTAGAACGAAACACCGGGGAGCTGTTTTTT. Translating it yields CASSLERNTGELFF.

The rearrangement uses TRBV24-1 and TRBJ1-1; D ambiguous. The CDR3 length is 13 residues. V dropped 3 bases and J dropped 5 bases, with 9 bases sitting between them. CDR1 and CDR2 from the germline V gene are KGHDR and SFDVKD. In nucleotides, the CDR3 is TGTGCCACCAGTGATCACCGGAGAACTGAAGCTTTCTTT. This gives the protein CATSDHRRTEAFF.

The V gene is TRBV6-2 or TRBV6-3, the J gene TRBJ2-1; D might be TRBD2 (5 bases). Germline V lookup: CDR1 MNHEY, CDR2 SVGEGT. CDR3 size: 11 residues. V lost 0 bases, J lost 15 bases, and 9 bases lay in between. The CDR3 here is CASSYSGGGFF. The CDR3 DNA sequence: TGTGCCAGCAGTTACTCTGGAGGCGGGTTCTTC.

This clonotype was observed a few times. This chain connects TRBV6-1 to TRBJ1-2; D remains ambiguous. The germline gives CDR1 MNHNS, CDR2 SASEGT. The CDR3 extends over 10 amino acids. Trimming removed 1 base from V and 8 bases from J, with 2 bases in between. The DNA of the CDR3 is TGTGCCAGCAGTGAAGAGGGCTACACCTTC. It is translated as CASSEEGYTF.

V and J are TRBV2 and TRBJ2-1; 8 bases fit TRBD2. CDR3 length: 14 residues. In germline, CDR1 is SNHLY, CDR2 FYNNEI. Trimming took 6 bases from V and 6 from J; bases not matched to a gene: 7. The CDR3 loop reads CASSPGLGANEQFF. The DNA of the CDR3 is TGTGCCAGCAGCCCGGGACTAGGAGCCAATGAGCAGTTCTTC.

This clonotype has just a few counts. Here the CDR3 DNA reads TGTGCCAGCAGCTTTGGACGGATCTCCTACGAGCAGTACTTC. Protein product: CASSFGRISYEQYF. The gene calls are TRBV7-2 and TRBJ2-7; D remains ambiguous. This CDR3 has 14 amino acids. Trimming took 3 bases from V and 0 from J, leaving 9 bases between them. The germline CDR1 and CDR2 sequences are SGHTA and FQGNSA.

This clonotype occurred a few times. CDR3 sequence (DNA): TGTGCCAGCAGCCCTGGGGCAGCTAACTATGGCTACACCTTC. This gives the protein CASSPGAANYGYTF. The chain is built from TRBV7-2 and TRBJ1-2; TRBD1 is a possible D gene (5 bases). Trimming cost V 5 bases and J 0 bases, with 10 bases left between them. Germline V gene data show CDR1 as SGHTA and CDR2 as FQGNSA. The CDR3 contains 14 residues.

About this clonotype: This may come from a read error, since a much larger clone is one base off. This chain links TRBV20-1 with TRBJ1-1; D not resolved. Germline CDR1 is DFQATT and CDR2 is SNEGSKA (reference sequence). The CDR3 totals 11 residues. The CDR3 is CSAPKNTEASF. CDR3 sequence (DNA): TGCAGTGCTCCTAAGAACACTGAAGCTTCCTTT.

This clonotype appeared a few times. The gene calls are TRBV12-3 or TRBV12-4 and TRBJ1-3, with a tentative D call TRBD1 (6 bases). The CDR3 is 16 amino acids. V was trimmed by 5 bases and J by 0 bases, leaving 14 bases between them. CDR3 protein: CASSRGHRSSGNTIYF. The CDR3 DNA reads TGTGCCAGCAGTAGGGGACACCGATCCTCTGGAAACACCATATATTTT.

This chain links TRBV7-9 with TRBJ1-4, with D perhaps TRBD1 (5 bases). V was trimmed by 0 bases and J by 5 bases, leaving 10 bases between them. This CDR3 is 15 amino acids long. Germline CDR1 SEHNR, CDR2 FQNEAQ (reference sequence). Here the CDR3 DNA reads TGTGCCAGCAGCTTAGCGCCCAGGGAAAATGAAAAACTGTTTTTT. As protein: CASSLAPRENEKLFF. The variable domain in full, completed from reference TRBV7-9 and TRBJ1-4, reads DTGVSQNPRHKITKRGQNVTFRCDPISEHNRLYWYRQTLGQGPEFLTYFQNEAQLEKSRLLSDRFSAERPKGSFSTLEIQRTEQGDSAMYLCASSLAPRENEKLFFGSGTQLSVL.

The chain couples TRBV18 to TRBJ1-4; no firm D call. The V gene lost 4 bases and the J gene lost 8 bases, with 11 bases spanning the gap. Germline loops: CDR1 KGHSH, CDR2 LQKENI. CDR3 length: 13 amino acids. The CDR3 DNA reads TGTGCCAGCTCACGGGCGTCGAGAGAAAAACTGTTTTTT. It encodes CASSRASREKLFF.

The genes are TRBV19 and TRBJ1-1, with a tentative D call TRBD1 (5 bases). This CDR3 region has 13 residues. Germline assignment: CDR1 LNHDA and CDR2 SQIVND (reference sequence). Trimming pared 5 bases from V and 1 base from J, leaving 8 bases between. In nucleotides, the CDR3 is TGTGCCAGTAGTTGGGGGGGGAACACTGAAGCTTTCTTT. Translating gives CASSWGGNTEAFF.

Only one count was recorded for this clonotype. The rearrangement uses TRBV3-1 and TRBJ1-5; D is ambiguous. The V gene's germline CDR1 is LGHDT and CDR2 YNNKEL (reference sequence). Trimming stripped 0 bases from V and 7 bases from J, with 7 bases between. The CDR3 runs 13 residues. Here the CDR3 reads CASSQDREQPQHF. The CDR3 nucleotides are TGTGCCAGCAGCCAAGATCGGGAGCAGCCCCAGCATTTT.

This clonotype was seen more than once but under ten times. The V gene is TRBV20-1, the J gene TRBJ2-1; tentatively, D is TRBD1 (6 bases). The CDR3 spans 15 residues. In germline, CDR1 is DFQATT, CDR2 SNEGSKA (reference sequence). Trimming cost V 0 bases and J 4 bases, with 13 bases left between them. CDR3 sequence reads: CSAREVGRGYNEQFF. CDR3 DNA sequence: TGCAGTGCTAGAGAGGTTGGTAGGGGGTACAATGAGCAGTTCTTC.

The gene calls are TRBV20-1 and TRBJ2-3; D is undetermined. The CDR3 has 11 amino acids. Per germline, CDR1 DFQATT and CDR2 SNEGSKA (reference sequence). With 4 bases removed from V and 3 bases from J, the gap between germline ends came to 5 bases. This chain's CDR3 is CSATVTDTQYF. In nucleotides, the CDR3 is TGCAGTGCTACGGTGACAGATACGCAGTATTTT.

This clonotype was recorded at least ten times. The rearrangement links TRBV7-8 to TRBJ1-3; 9 bases match TRBD1. CDR3 size: 17 residues. The ends lost 0 bases at V and 3 bases at J; junction bases unmatched: 6. Germline V gives CDR1 SGHVS, CDR2 FQNEAQ. The CDR3 protein is CASSLAGTGNFGNTIYF. The DNA of the CDR3 is TGTGCCAGCAGCTTAGCCGGGACAGGGAACTTTGGAAACACCATATATTTT.

V gene TRBV7-2 combines with J gene TRBJ2-5; D call uncertain. Germline V gene data show CDR1 as SGHTA and CDR2 as FQGNSA. V was shortened by 5 bases and J by 0 bases, with 16 bases between the two germline ends. The length of the CDR3 is 16 residues. CDR3 coding DNA: TGTGCCAGCAGCCTTACCTCCGGACGGAACCAAGAGACCCAGTACTTC. Protein sequence: CASSLTSGRNQETQYF.

This clonotype was seen a few times. V is TRBV7-6 and J is TRBJ1-3; maybe TRBD1 (6 bases). V dropped 1 base and J dropped 2 bases, with 9 bases sitting between them. Germline loops: CDR1 SGHVS, CDR2 FNYEAQ. This CDR3 has 15 residues. CDR3 residues: CASSLGGRTGNTIYF. For the CDR3, the DNA is TGTGCCAGCAGCTTAGGGGGGCGAACTGGAAACACCATATATTTT.

The genes are TRBV7-2 and TRBJ1-4; D is possibly TRBD1 (5 bases). Germline CDR1 and CDR2: SGHTA and FQGNSA. Trimming cost V 5 bases and J 8 bases, with 15 bases left between them. There are 14 residues in the CDR3. DNA for the CDR3: TGTGCCAGCAGCCAGGGCCACCGCGGGGAAAAACTGTTTTTT. Its protein is CASSQGHRGEKLFF.

This clonotype was seen only a few times. V and J are TRBV24-1 and TRBJ2-1; the match to TRBD2 covers 10 bases. Germline V CDR1 and CDR2: KGHDR, SFDVKD. V was pared by 3 bases and J by 5 bases, with 15 bases of the junction left unmatched. The CDR3 length is 19 residues. The CDR3 DNA reads as TGTGCCACCAGTGATAACCTAGGAGCGGGAGGGCCTTCCGACAATGAGCAGTTCTTC. The encoded protein is CATSDNLGAGGPSDNEQFF.

This clonotype was observed at least ten times. The chain is built from TRBV11-1 and TRBJ2-1; D is possibly TRBD2 (6 bases). The CDR3 has 15 residues. Germline V gene sequence: CDR1 SGHAT, CDR2 FQDESV (reference sequence). Trimming took off 1 base at V and 0 bases at J, with 7 bases between the two ends. For the CDR3, the DNA is TGTGCCAGCAGCTTAGTAGCGGTCTCCTACAATGAGCAGTTCTTC. This gives the protein CASSLVAVSYNEQFF.

This clonotype was detected only a few times. The chain has TRBV7-6 and TRBJ2-7; possible D gene TRBD1, 6 bases. Germline CDR1 is SGHVS and CDR2 is FNYEAQ. The CDR3 is 12 residues long. The V gene lost 1 base and the J gene lost 5 bases, with 6 bases spanning the gap. The CDR3 DNA follows: TGTGCCAGCAGCTTAGGGACAGACGAGCAGTACTTC. This gives the protein CASSLGTDEQYF.

This clonotype was counted between two and nine times. The chain carries TRBV6-6 and TRBJ1-1; D not resolved. The CDR3 runs 10 residues. V lost 9 bases and J lost 0, with 2 bases in between. Germline V gives CDR1 MNHNY, CDR2 SVGAGI (reference sequence). CDR3 coding DNA: TGTGCCAGTGTGAACACTGAAGCTTTCTTT. Its translation is CASVNTEAFF.

The chain uses TRBV5-1 and TRBJ2-5; no reliable D call. Trimming took off 1 base at V and 5 bases at J, with 6 bases between the two ends. Germline values: CDR1 SGHRS, CDR2 YFSETQ. CDR3 length equals 12 residues. CDR3 nucleotide sequence: TGCGCCAGCAGCTTGAATCCGGAGACCCAGTACTTC. It is translated as CASSLNPETQYF. Full variable domain (remainder filled in from reference TRBV5-1 and TRBJ2-5): KAGVTQTPRYLIKTRGQQVTLSCSPISGHRSVSWYQQTPGQGLQFLFEYFSETQRNKGNFPGRFSGRQFSNSRSEMNVSTLELGDSALYLCASSLNPETQYFGPGTRLLVL.

The rearrangement links TRBV19 to TRBJ2-3; 11 nucleotides agree with TRBD2. This CDR3 spans 15 amino acids. V shed 5 bases and J 1 base; nucleotides not matched to a gene: 2. The germline V gene has CDR1 LNHDA and CDR2 SQIVND (reference sequence). The CDR3 spells CASSVGLAGTDTQYF. Written as DNA, the CDR3 is TGTGCCAGTAGTGTGGGACTAGCGGGCACAGATACGCAGTATTTT.